This T cell receptor (beta chain) was identified during a study of blood T cell repertoires in COVID-19. Study context: Samples of COVID-19 (acute and convalescent) were obtained from the United States, Italy and Spain. T cells, B-cell-depleted T cells, or PBMCs provided the cDNA or gDNA that served as material.

Per the original data handling: Scientists estimated how many nucleated cells there were by amplifying reference gene primers. The table came from immunoSEQ multiplex PCR; TCRdb's copy has only in-frame clones and leaves some out. V and J calls and clone size are copied from that table; D and trimming were computed from the DNA. In the table there are 80,000 to 100,000 clones, 86% of which are singletons. The CDR3 spans 14 residues. The sequencing input was peripheral blood. The chain links TRBV21-1 to TRBJ2-7; the table names TRBD2, a call not compared with the DNA. TRBV21-1 is reported as a pseudogene. The TCR was taken from a man in his fifties or sixties with acute or convalescent COVID-19. The CDR3 DNA follows: TGTGCCAGCAGCAAGGGAGCGGGCCCCTACGAGCAGTACTTC. This sequence encodes CASSKGAGPYEQYF.